The entry that follows covers one T cell receptor beta chain sequence. This clone was counted ten times or more. Its antigen is still unknown. No much larger clonotype is one base removed from it; base qualities were not supplied. The library relied on PCR. Reads for this sample came from an Illumina HiSeq 4000. High-throughput sequencing was used to profile the TCR beta-chain CDR3 region of every patient. The study's processing was this. Drawing on CDR3 differences between clinicopathological groups, the researchers built a classifier meant to tell apart patients with distant-metastatic papillary thyroid cancer. The Shannon index was used to measure repertoire diversity, and the Morisita-Horn index was used to measure how similar tumor and blood repertoires were. The public reads were reprocessed in TCRdb via fastp at Q25 and MiXCR, keeping in-frame beta chains. Clone size and V and J calls follow TCRdb, not the original study. This sample lists about 16,000 clones; 9.5% to 15% were detected once. About 30% of the sample is taken by the ten largest.

This sample is drawn from a study of metastatic and nonmetastatic thyroid tumors (dated by TCRdb to the early 2020s). About the investigation overall: Repertoires from peripheral blood and from tumor or nodule tissue samples of malignant and benign thyroid patients were compared. Points the paper makes about the study in general: In both blood and tumor samples, malignant tumors were reported to have significantly higher TCR beta diversity than benign nodules.

Cut back by 6 bases and 5 bases, the V and J ends lie 20 bases apart. From the germline V gene, CDR1 is SNHLY and CDR2 is FYNNEI. From cysteine to phenylalanine, the CDR3 is 15 amino acids long. The CDR3 DNA has 45 bases and is translated from base 1. No patient had received any treatment before thyroid surgery. Patient clinical samples collected from about 2012 to 2018 were retrospectively analysed using T-cell receptor beta sequencing. Sequencing was carried out using blood. The chain links TRBV2 with TRBJ2-7; the D segment cannot be called with confidence. The receptor comes from a female donor with papillary thyroid cancer or a benign thyroid nodule (not recorded which). Some clones in this sample may be carry-over from other donors' samples. The sequenced DNA is TGTGCCAGCAGCGCGACCTTCCTCGTCCGACACGAGCAGTACTTC. It encodes CASSATFLVRHEQYF.